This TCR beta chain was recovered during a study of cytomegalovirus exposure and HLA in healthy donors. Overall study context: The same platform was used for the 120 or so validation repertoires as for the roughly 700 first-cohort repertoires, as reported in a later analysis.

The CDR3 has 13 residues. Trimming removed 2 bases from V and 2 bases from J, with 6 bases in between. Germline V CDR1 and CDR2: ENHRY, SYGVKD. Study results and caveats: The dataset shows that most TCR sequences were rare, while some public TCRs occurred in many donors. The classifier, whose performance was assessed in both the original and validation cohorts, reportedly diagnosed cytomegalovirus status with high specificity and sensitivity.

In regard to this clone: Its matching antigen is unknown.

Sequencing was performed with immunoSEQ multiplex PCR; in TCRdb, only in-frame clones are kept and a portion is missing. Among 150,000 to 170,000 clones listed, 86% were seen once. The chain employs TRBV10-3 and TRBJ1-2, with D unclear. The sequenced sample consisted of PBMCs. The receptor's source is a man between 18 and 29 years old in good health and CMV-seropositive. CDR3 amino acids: CAISEEVNYGYTF. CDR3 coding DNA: TGTGCCATCAGTGAGGAGGTCAACTATGGCTACACCTTC.